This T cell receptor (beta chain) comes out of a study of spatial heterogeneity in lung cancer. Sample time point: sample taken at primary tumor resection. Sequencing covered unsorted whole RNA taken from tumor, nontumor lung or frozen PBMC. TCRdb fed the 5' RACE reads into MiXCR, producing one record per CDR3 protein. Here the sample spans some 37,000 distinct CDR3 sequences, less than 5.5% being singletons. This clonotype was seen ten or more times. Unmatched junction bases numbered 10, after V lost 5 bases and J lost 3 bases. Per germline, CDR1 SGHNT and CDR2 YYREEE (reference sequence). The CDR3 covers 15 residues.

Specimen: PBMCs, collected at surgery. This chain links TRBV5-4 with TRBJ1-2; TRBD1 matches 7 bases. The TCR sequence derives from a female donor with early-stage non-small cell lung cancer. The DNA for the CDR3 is TGTGCCAGCAGACGCGACAGGGCTGGGGACTATGGCTACACCTTC. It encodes CASRRDRAGDYGYTF.